Presented here are 29 T cell receptor beta chains from one specimen sequenced in a study of T cells after yellow fever vaccination. TCRdb called the 5' RACE reads again in MiXCR, with one record for every CDR3 protein. The sample includes about 73,000 distinct CDR3 sequences, just under 8% of them seen just once. Sequencing used CD8+ T cells sorted from PBMCs, obtained on the day of the yellow fever booster vaccination. All receptors come from a man aged 25 to 40 who received the YFV17D yellow fever vaccine.

A few counts support this clonotype. The chain uses TRBV20-1 and TRBJ2-7; D is undetermined. The CDR3 spans 15 residues. CDR1 and CDR2 (germline): DFQATT, SNEGSKA (reference sequence). V was trimmed by 0 bases and J by 4 bases, leaving 16 bases between them. CDR3 sequence: CSARDRDPPFYEQYF. In nucleotides, the CDR3 is TGCAGTGCTAGAGATCGTGACCCTCCTTTTTACGAGCAGTACTTC.

The chain employs TRBV24-1 and TRBJ1-4; 9 positions match TRBD1. CDR1 is KGHDR, CDR2 SFDVKD, per germline. The CDR3 contains 15 residues. Trimming at V came to 5 bases and at J to 6 bases, leaving 6 bases not matched to a gene. CDR3 in amino acids: CATSGRTGEDEKLFF. The CDR3 DNA reads TGTGCCACCAGTGGGAGGACAGGGGAGGATGAAAAACTGTTTTTT.

V is TRBV28 and J is TRBJ2-7; D not certain. This CDR3 is built from 13 residues. Between the trimmed V and J ends, which lost 4 bases and 2 bases, there was a span of 9 bases. Germline CDR1 reads MDHEN; CDR2 reads SYDVKM. CDR3 region: CASSYHSAYEQYF. In DNA, the CDR3 is TGTGCCAGCAGTTACCACAGCGCCTACGAGCAGTACTTC.

This clonotype has a handful of counts. The chain combines TRBV7-9 with TRBJ2-3; perhaps TRBD2 as D (5 bases). The germline CDR1 and CDR2 sequences are SEHNR and FQNEAQ (reference sequence). CDR3 length equals 14 residues. V was clipped by 5 bases and J by 4 bases, with 13 bases between them. The CDR3 region has the DNA TGTGCCAGCAGCCCCGAGCTAGCCGCAGATACGCAGTATTTT. Translated: CASSPELAADTQYF.

The genes are TRBV12-3 or TRBV12-4 and TRBJ2-1; 11 nucleotides match TRBD2. Trimming took 3 bases from V and 7 from J; bases not matched to a gene: 8. The CDR3 contains 16 residues. The CDR3 spells CASSLLTSGRGNEQFF. The CDR3 coding sequence is TGTGCCAGCAGTTTGCTAACTAGCGGGAGAGGGAATGAGCAGTTCTTC.

This clonotype was counted a few times. The CDR3 bases are TGCGCCAGCAGTCATCCAGGGACTACACCCCGCTCCTACGAGCAGTACTTC. It yields the protein CASSHPGTTPRSYEQYF. The chain couples TRBV23-1 to TRBJ2-7; 7 bases match TRBD2. TRBV23-1 is identified as an open reading frame with a role that is uncertain. The CDR3 has 17 amino acids. V lost 3 bases and J lost 0; bases outside the gene matches: 11.

The chain links TRBV5-1 to TRBJ2-2; D gene unclear. This CDR3 region has 12 residues. With 5 bases removed from V and 6 bases from J, the gap between germline ends came to 8 bases. The germline V gene encodes CDR1 SGHRS and CDR2 YFSETQ. This CDR3 is CASRSTSGELFF. The CDR3 DNA sequence: TGCGCCAGCAGGTCGACCTCCGGGGAGCTGTTTTTT.

This clonotype turned up a few times. J is TRBJ2-7 and V is TRBV11-1; D may be TRBD2 (6 bases). V was cut by 5 bases and J by 0 bases, with 23 bases left in between. CDR3 length: 18 amino acids. Germline V gene sequence: CDR1 SGHAT, CDR2 FQDESV (reference sequence). CDR3 DNA: TGTGCCAGCAGCCTCCCCGGCGCGGGCGGGGTAAGCTCCTACGAGCAGTACTTC. This translates into CASSLPGAGGVSSYEQYF.

There are a few counts of this clonotype. The rearrangement uses TRBV3-1 and TRBJ1-6, with D tentatively TRBD1 (5 bases). Germline lookup yields CDR1 LGHDT and CDR2 YNNKEL (reference sequence). The V end was cut by 4 bases, the J end by 2 bases, with 18 bases between. There are 18 residues in the CDR3. This chain's CDR3 is CASSPGLGDGAYNSPLHF. The CDR3 coding sequence is TGTGCCAGCAGCCCCGGCTTAGGGGATGGGGCCTATAATTCACCCCTCCACTTT. Drawing the rest from reference TRBV3-1 and TRBJ1-6, the complete variable domain is DTAVSQTPKYLVTQMGNDKSIKCEQNLGHDTMYWYKQDSKKFLKIMFSYNNKELIINETVPNRFSPKSPDKAHLNLHINSLELGDSAVYFCASSPGLGDGAYNSPLHFGNGTRLTVT.

This clonotype was seen a handful of times. The V call is TRBV5-6, the J call TRBJ2-7; D perhaps matches TRBD2 (6 bases). The CDR3 is made up of 14 amino acids. Germline V lookup: CDR1 SGHDT, CDR2 YYEEEE. The V gene lost 3 bases and the J gene lost 2 bases, with 12 bases spanning the gap. The CDR3 loop reads CASSWRRETYEQYF. The CDR3 DNA is TGTGCCAGCAGCTGGCGTCGGGAGACCTACGAGCAGTACTTC.

The J gene is TRBJ1-4, the V gene TRBV12-3 or TRBV12-4, with 9 bases aligning to TRBD1. V shed 6 bases, J shed 6 bases, and the junction held 8 bases outside the gene matches. The CDR3 consists of 15 residues. CDR3 sequence: CASSPAGQGDEKLFF. The DNA of the CDR3 is TGTGCCAGCAGCCCCGCGGGACAGGGAGATGAAAAACTGTTTTTT.

This clonotype has at least ten counts. The chain combines TRBV14 with TRBJ2-1; 12 nucleotides line up with TRBD1. Germline V lookup: CDR1 SGHDN, CDR2 FVKESK. There are 17 residues in the CDR3. V shed 2 bases, J shed 10 bases, and the junction held 12 bases outside the gene matches. The CDR3 loop is CASSQLPGQGATGEQFF. The CDR3 DNA follows: TGTGCCAGCAGCCAACTGCCGGGACAGGGGGCTACGGGAGAGCAGTTCTTC.

The gene calls are TRBV5-8 and TRBJ2-7, with 8 bases identical to TRBD1. The length of the CDR3 is 14 residues. V lost 0 bases to trimming and J lost 6 bases; unmatched junction nucleotides: 5. Germline V gene data show CDR1 as SGHTS and CDR2 as YDEGEE. CDR3 residues: CASSLGQGAVEQYF. In DNA, the CDR3 is TGTGCCAGCAGCTTGGGCCAGGGGGCCGTCGAGCAGTACTTC.

The sample holds many counts of this clonotype. V and J are TRBV6-5 and TRBJ2-3; D ambiguous. Germline V CDR1 and CDR2: MNHEY, SVGAGI. This CDR3 contains 14 residues. Trimming shortened V by 4 bases and J by 4 bases, and 12 bases separated the two germline ends. CDR3 loop: CASSLINGPDTQYF. As DNA, the CDR3 is TGTGCCAGCAGTTTGATAAACGGCCCAGATACGCAGTATTTT.

The chain recombines TRBV12-3 or TRBV12-4 with TRBJ2-3, with 8 bases that match TRBD1. The CDR3 spans 15 residues. Trimming took 6 bases from V and 6 from J; bases not matched to a gene: 11. CDR3 coding DNA: TGTGCCAGCAGATCCGGACAGGGCAACTGGGATACGCAGTATTTT. Amino acids: CASRSGQGNWDTQYF.

In its sample, this clonotype was seen a few times. The V and J genes are TRBV7-6 and TRBJ1-1; D unclear. This CDR3 is 13 amino acids long. The germline V gene encodes CDR1 SGHVS and CDR2 FNYEAQ. The V gene lost 5 bases and the J gene lost 1 base, with 8 bases spanning the gap. CDR3 bases: TGTGCCAGCAGCATAACCGGGAACACTGAAGCTTTCTTT. It codes for CASSITGNTEAFF. The full variable domain, completed using reference TRBV7-6 and TRBJ1-1, is GAGVSQSPRYKVTKRGQDVALRCDPISGHVSLYWYRQALGQGPEFLTYFNYEAQQDKSGLPNDRFSAERPEGSISTLTIQRTEQRDSAMYRCASSITGNTEAFFGQGTRLTVV.

The chain employs TRBV15 and TRBJ2-1; 14 nucleotides align to TRBD2. Germline lookup yields CDR1 LNHNV and CDR2 YYDKDF (reference sequence). The CDR3 contains 15 residues. V lost 3 bases, J lost 6 bases, and 1 base stayed unmatched. In DNA form, the CDR3 reads TGTGCCACCAGCAGGGGACTAGCGGGAGTCAATGAGCAGTTCTTC. As protein: CATSRGLAGVNEQFF.

This clonotype was seen at least ten times. This chain connects TRBV27 to TRBJ2-5; 14 bases are shared with TRBD2. The length of the CDR3 is 17 residues. Germline V gene data show CDR1 as MNHEY and CDR2 as SMNVEV (reference sequence). The CDR3: CASSVGLAGVGQETQYF. DNA of the CDR3: TGTGCTTCCTCCGTGGGACTAGCGGGAGTTGGGCAAGAGACCCAGTACTTC.

Here the CDR3 reads CASSLQGSEQYF. The CDR3 nucleotides are TGTGCCAGCAGCTTGCAGGGTAGCGAGCAGTACTTC. The chain is built from TRBV5-5 and TRBJ2-7; maybe TRBD1 (5 bases). The CDR3 spans 12 residues. V was cut by 1 base and J by 6 bases, with 8 bases left in between. Per the germline V gene, CDR1 is SGHKS and CDR2 is YYEKEE (reference sequence).

This clonotype was detected many times. The chain carries TRBV20-1 and TRBJ2-1; D gene uncertain. CDR3 length: 13 amino acids. The V end was cut by 5 bases, the J end by 1 base, with 9 bases between. Germline assignment: CDR1 DFQATT and CDR2 SNEGSKA (reference sequence). CDR3 DNA: TGCAGTGCTTTTGACCAATCCTACAATGAGCAGTTCTTC. This translates into CSAFDQSYNEQFF.

This clonotype was detected many times. The rearrangement uses TRBV6-4 and TRBJ2-3; 7 bases line up with TRBD2. The V gene end was trimmed by 3 bases and the J gene end by 5 bases; junction bases not matched to a gene: 8. This CDR3 is 15 amino acids long. Germline V CDR1 and CDR2: MRHNA, SNTAGT. The CDR3 nucleotides are TGTGCCAGCAGTGAAATGGCGGGAGACGTAGATACGCAGTATTTT. It encodes CASSEMAGDVDTQYF.

In regard to this clonotype: This clone may be a read error of a much larger clone one base away. V is TRBV7-9 and J is TRBJ2-7; 7 bases map to TRBD1. From germline, CDR1 is SEHNR and CDR2 FQNEAQ (reference sequence). The CDR3 has 13 amino acids. The CDR3 DNA sequence: TGTGCCAGCAGCGGGACAGAGAACTACGAGCACTACTTC. The encoded protein is CASSGTENYEHYF. The full variable domain, in which reference TRBV7-9 and TRBJ2-7 provide the parts outside the CDR3, is DTGVSQNPRHKITKRGQNVTFRCDPISEHNRLYWYRQTLGQGPEFLTYFQNEAQLEKSRLLSDRFSAERPKGSFSTLEIQRTEQGDSAMYLCASSGTENYEHYFGPGTRLTVT.

This chain links TRBV6-5 with TRBJ2-7; D might be TRBD1 or TRBD2, each matching 5 bases. Per the germline V gene, CDR1 is MNHEY and CDR2 is SVGAGI. Trimming removed 4 bases at V and 4 bases at J, with 17 bases between. The CDR3 has 15 amino acids. CDR3 nucleotides: TGTGCCAGCAGTTCCGGGTTGGGGCGGGTATACGAGCAGTACTTC. This sequence encodes CASSSGLGRVYEQYF.

This clonotype has just a few counts. The chain has TRBV2 and TRBJ2-1; a weak D match, TRBD1 (6 bases). The CDR3 is made up of 15 amino acids. Germline assignment: CDR1 SNHLY and CDR2 FYNNEI. V gave up 7 bases and J gave up 5 bases, with 18 bases separating them. The CDR3 sequence is CASNTGTAPNNEQFF. The CDR3 DNA follows: TGTGCCAGCAACACAGGGACCGCACCAAACAATGAGCAGTTCTTC.

This clonotype appeared once. The chain carries TRBV7-8 and TRBJ2-7; D not resolved. Trimming stripped 2 bases from V and 6 bases from J, with 11 bases between. Germline CDR1 is SGHVS and CDR2 is FQNEAQ. The CDR3 has 13 amino acids. In nucleotides, the CDR3 is TGTGCCAGCAGCTTATCACTTTACGGCGAGCAGTACTTC. Amino acids: CASSLSLYGEQYF.

The chain recombines TRBV7-2 with TRBJ2-7; possible D gene TRBD1, 7 bases. The CDR3 has 15 residues. The germline V gene has CDR1 SGHTA and CDR2 FQGNSA. V lost 6 bases, J lost 5 bases, and 20 bases lay in between. The CDR3 region has the DNA TGTGCCAGCAGGGAGGGAACAGGGGTAGATCACGAGCAGTACTTC. Translated: CASREGTGVDHEQYF.

This clonotype was seen ten or more times. Written as DNA, the CDR3 is TGTGCCAGCAGCTCGGAGGACCAGACCCAGTACTTC. Amino acids: CASSSEDQTQYF. This sequence joins TRBV7-8 and TRBJ2-5, with D perhaps matching TRBD2 (5 bases). V lost 4 bases and J 6 bases, leaving 9 bases between the germline ends. Per the germline V gene, CDR1 is SGHVS and CDR2 is FQNEAQ. The CDR3 totals 12 residues.

The chain is built from TRBV9 and TRBJ2-1; D is unresolved. The germline V gene encodes CDR1 SGDLS and CDR2 YYNGEE. The V end was cut by 0 bases, the J end by 3 bases, with 1 base between. The CDR3 is made up of 12 amino acids. The CDR3 here is CASSVGYNEQFF. The CDR3 bases are TGTGCCAGCAGCGTAGGCTACAATGAGCAGTTCTTC.

This clonotype was observed many times. This sequence joins TRBV12-3 or TRBV12-4 and TRBJ1-3; D is undetermined. The CDR3 runs 12 residues. Trimming removed 8 bases at V and 2 bases at J, with 7 bases between. CDR3 amino acids: CASVAAGNTIYF. DNA for the CDR3: TGTGCCAGCGTCGCGGCTGGAAACACCATATATTTT.